The 30 T cell receptor beta chains below were found in one sample sequenced in a study of cytomegalovirus exposure and HLA in healthy donors. PCR used 60 Vbeta primers and 13 Jbeta primers. TCRdb's copy holds only in-frame clones and misses some; the assay was immunoSEQ multiplex PCR. This repertoire includes some 75,000 clones. The sample consisted of PBMCs. These receptors were collected from a boy aged 10-17 years in good health and CMV-seronegative.

This chain connects TRBV19 to TRBJ1-1, with TRBD1 as a possible D gene (6 bases). With 7 bases removed from V and 2 bases from J, the gap between germline ends came to 14 bases. Germline CDR1 reads LNHDA; CDR2 reads SQIVND (reference sequence). CDR3 size: 14 residues. The CDR3 loop is CASNQGRGNTEAFF. The CDR3 bases are TGTGCCAGTAACCAGGGCAGGGGAAACACTGAAGCTTTCTTT.

The chain joins TRBV4-1 to TRBJ1-2; the D is unclear. The CDR3 contains 12 residues. Germline V lookup: CDR1 MGHRA, CDR2 YSYEKL. Trimming cost V 0 bases and J 8 bases, with 7 bases left between them. The CDR3 here is CASSQDPLGYTF. The CDR3, as DNA: TGCGCCAGCAGCCAAGACCCCCTGGGCTACACCTTC.

The rearrangement joins TRBV5-1 to TRBJ2-4; D is unresolved. There are 16 residues in the CDR3. V gave up 0 bases and J gave up 4 bases, with 14 bases separating them. CDR1 is SGHRS and CDR2 is YFSETQ in the germline V gene. CDR3 protein: CASSLGSSQLKNIQYF. The CDR3 DNA reads TGCGCCAGCAGCTTGGGGTCGAGCCAACTGAAAAACATTCAGTACTTC.

The chain joins TRBV4-1 to TRBJ2-2, with D maybe TRBD1 (6 bases). The CDR3 has 16 amino acids. Germline V gene lookup returns CDR1 MGHRA and CDR2 YSYEKL. The V end lost 4 bases, the J end lost 1 base, and 13 bases lay between the germline ends. The CDR3 DNA sequence: TGCGCCAGCAGCCGAGAGGGACACCGGAACACCGGGGAGCTGTTTTTT. Amino acid sequence: CASSREGHRNTGELFF.

This chain's CDR3 is CASRTRTGGYAYEQYF. The DNA of the CDR3 is TGCGCCAGCAGAACCCGGACAGGGGGATACGCCTACGAGCAGTACTTC. The chain joins TRBV10-2 to TRBJ2-7, with 10 positions matching TRBD1. CDR1 WSHSY and CDR2 SAAADI come from the germline V gene. CDR3 length equals 16 residues. After removal of 6 bases from V and 2 bases from J, the junction contained 10 bases not matched to a gene.

The J gene is TRBJ2-4, the V gene TRBV4-2; weak D call: TRBD2 (7 bases). V was shortened by 0 bases and J by 7 bases, with 13 bases between the two germline ends. The CDR3 totals 15 residues. Germline V gene lookup returns CDR1 LGHNA and CDR2 YNFKEQ. Written as DNA, the CDR3 is TGTGCCAGCAGCCAAGAAGGGGGGGCAAATAACATTCAGTACTTC. Protein: CASSQEGGANNIQYF.

The rearrangement joins TRBV4-2 to TRBJ1-6; 7 nucleotides match TRBD1. The CDR3 spans 17 residues. Germline V gene sequence: CDR1 LGHNA, CDR2 YNFKEQ. V was clipped by 0 bases and J by 3 bases; unmatched bases: 5. The CDR3 nucleotides are TGTGCCAGCAGCCAAGAAAGGGGGCTACTCTATAATTCACCCCTCCACTTT. Translated, it gives CASSQERGLLYNSPLHF.

This chain uses TRBV29-1 with TRBJ1-2, with 9 bases identical to TRBD1. The V gene end was trimmed by 2 bases and the J gene end by 4 bases; junction bases not matched to a gene: 5. The CDR3 consists of 14 residues. The germline V gene encodes CDR1 SQVTM and CDR2 ANQGSEA. DNA of the CDR3: TGCAGCGTTGAACCTTGGGACAGGGCCTATGGCTACACCTTC. It translates to CSVEPWDRAYGYTF.

The chain has TRBV5-6 and TRBJ2-7; no clear D. Trimming cost V 0 bases and J 3 bases, with 7 bases left between them. The CDR3 extends over 13 amino acids. Looked up from germline, CDR1 is SGHDT and CDR2 is YYEEEE. CDR3 sequence reads: CASSLGPFYEQYF. CDR3 DNA sequence: TGTGCCAGCAGCTTGGGTCCTTTCTACGAGCAGTACTTC. The full variable domain, rest sourced from reference TRBV5-6 and TRBJ2-7, is DAGVTQSPTHLIKTRGQQVTLRCSPKSGHDTVSWYQQALGQGPQFIFQYYEEEERQRGNFPDRFSGHQFPNYSSELNVNALLLGDSALYLCASSLGPFYEQYFGPGTRLTVT.

The rearrangement links TRBV2 to TRBJ1-5; D is uncertain. Per germline, CDR1 SNHLY and CDR2 FYNNEI. The ends were cut back, 3 bases at V and 0 bases at J, with 6 bases in the middle. This CDR3 is built from 14 residues. In nucleotides, the CDR3 is TGTGCCAGCAGTGACATTTCTAGCAATCAGCCCCAGCATTTT. It encodes CASSDISSNQPQHF.

The CDR3 DNA reads TGTGCCAGTAGTACCCCTAATCCGGGACAATTGAACACTGAAGCTTTCTTT. Amino acids: CASSTPNPGQLNTEAFF. This chain connects TRBV19 to TRBJ1-1, with D perhaps TRBD1 (6 bases). This CDR3 has 17 amino acids. V gave up 4 bases and J gave up 0 bases, with 18 bases separating them. Germline V gene data show CDR1 as LNHDA and CDR2 as SQIVND (reference sequence).

The chain combines TRBV27 with TRBJ2-7; maybe TRBD1 (6 bases). The CDR3 extends over 15 amino acids. The germline CDR1 and CDR2 sequences are MNHEY and SMNVEV (reference sequence). The V end lost 1 base, the J end lost 4 bases, and 14 bases lay between the germline ends. The CDR3 DNA reads TGTGCCAGCAGTTTATATACAGGGTCGGTTTACGAGCAGTACTTC. Translated: CASSLYTGSVYEQYF.

The chain combines TRBV5-4 with TRBJ1-5, with 8 bases identical to TRBD1. Germline V CDR1 and CDR2: SGHNT, YYREEE (reference sequence). The CDR3 extends over 15 amino acids. Losses at the gene ends were 3 bases for V and 1 base for J; bases not matched to a gene: 3. The CDR3: CASSSGGSSNQPQHF. DNA of the CDR3: TGTGCCAGCAGCTCAGGGGGCTCAAGCAATCAGCCCCAGCATTTT.

V is TRBV5-8 and J is TRBJ1-1; D ambiguous. CDR1 SGHTS and CDR2 YDEGEE come from the germline V gene. The V gene lost 0 bases and the J gene lost 3 bases, with 12 bases spanning the gap. This CDR3 spans 15 amino acids. CDR3 amino acids: CASSLVDTPYTEAFF. Here the CDR3 DNA reads TGTGCCAGCAGCTTGGTTGACACACCGTACACTGAAGCTTTCTTT.

The chain has TRBV18 and TRBJ2-2, with TRBD1 identical over 8 bases. The germline gives CDR1 KGHSH, CDR2 LQKENI. After removal of 6 bases from V and 4 bases from J, the junction contained 10 bases not matched to a gene. The CDR3 has 16 amino acids. As DNA, the CDR3 is TGTGCCAGCTCGGACAGGGTAACCCTCGGCACCGGGGAGCTGTTTTTT. Amino acid sequence: CASSDRVTLGTGELFF.

The rearrangement joins TRBV5-1 to TRBJ2-7; TRBD1 aligns across 8 bases. The trim removed 0 bases at V and 5 bases at J, leaving 16 bases unmatched. From germline, CDR1 is SGHRS and CDR2 YFSETQ. CDR3 length equals 18 residues. DNA of the CDR3: TGCGCCAGCAGCTTGGACCCGACCTCGGCAGGGGGCATCGACGAGCAGTACTTC. Translation: CASSLDPTSAGGIDEQYF.

The V and J genes are TRBV9 and TRBJ2-1, with 7 positions matching TRBD1. V dropped 4 bases and J dropped 6; count of bases not matched to a gene: 7. The CDR3 sequence is 14 residues long. The germline CDR1 and CDR2 sequences are SGDLS and YYNGEE. CDR3 in DNA: TGTGCCAGCAGCCCGAATACAGGGGCCAATGAGCAGTTCTTC. Its translation is CASSPNTGANEQFF.

This chain uses TRBV7-7 with TRBJ2-3; TRBD1 is a possible D gene (6 bases). The CDR3 totals 16 residues. Germline values: CDR1 SSHAT, CDR2 FNYEAQ (reference sequence). The V and J ends lost 1 base and 3 bases respectively, with 14 bases between them. Here the CDR3 DNA reads TGTGCCAGCAGCTTAGGGCTAACAGGGTCTACAGATACGCAGTATTTT. Translation gives CASSLGLTGSTDTQYF.

The rearrangement uses TRBV7-2 and TRBJ2-1, with TRBD2 matching 11 bases. CDR1 and CDR2 (germline): SGHTA, FQGNSA. The CDR3 totals 19 residues. The junction had 12 bases not matched to a gene; V was cut back by 5 bases and J by 0 bases. CDR3: CASSPRLAGSGSSYNEQFF. CDR3 nucleotides: TGTGCCAGCAGCCCACGACTAGCGGGGAGCGGTAGCTCCTACAATGAGCAGTTCTTC.

The chain links TRBV19 to TRBJ2-3; no definite D call. The V gene lost 4 bases and the J gene lost 1 base, with 12 bases spanning the gap. Germline CDR1 is LNHDA and CDR2 is SQIVND (reference sequence). The CDR3 loop spans 15 amino acids. In nucleotides, the CDR3 is TGTGCCAGTAGTAGTTCTGGCGGCCGCACAGATACGCAGTATTTT. Residues: CASSSSGGRTDTQYF.

V usage is TRBV7-9 and J usage is TRBJ1-2, with D unresolved. CDR1 and CDR2 from the germline V gene are SEHNR and FQNEAQ (reference sequence). CDR3 length: 15 amino acids. Trimming took 5 bases from V and 1 from J, leaving 14 bases between them. Here the CDR3 reads CASSPGLVFNYGYTF. The CDR3 DNA follows: TGTGCCAGCAGCCCCGGACTAGTATTTAACTATGGCTACACCTTC.

The J gene is TRBJ1-5, the V gene TRBV10-3; no clear D. V lost 0 bases and J lost 9, with 15 bases in between. The germline gives CDR1 ENHRY, CDR2 SYGVKD. This CDR3 spans 15 amino acids. DNA of the CDR3: TGTGCCATCAGTGAGTCGCTTGATCCCAGAGGGCCCCAGCATTTT. It is translated as CAISESLDPRGPQHF.

The chain couples TRBV5-6 to TRBJ2-7, with D possibly being TRBD2 (5 bases). Germline lookup yields CDR1 SGHDT and CDR2 YYEEEE. The CDR3 runs to 13 residues. V lost 6 bases and J lost 1, with 11 bases in between. CDR3 amino acids: CASTGDPSYEQYF. CDR3 nucleotide sequence: TGTGCCAGCACCGGGGATCCGTCCTACGAGCAGTACTTC.

The chain uses TRBV30 and TRBJ2-3; D gene ambiguous. CDR1 and CDR2 (germline): GTSNPN, SVGIG (reference sequence). V dropped 2 bases and J dropped 2 bases, with 5 bases sitting between them. This CDR3 is 12 amino acids long. The CDR3 reads CAWSSSTDTQYF. In nucleotides, the CDR3 is TGTGCCTGGAGTTCATCCACAGATACGCAGTATTTT. Together with reference TRBV30 and TRBJ2-3, the CDR3 gives the full variable domain: SQTIHQWPATLVQPVGSPLSLECTVEGTSNPNLYWYRQAAGRGLQLLFYSVGIGQISSEVPQNLSASRPQDRQFILSSKKLLLSDSGFYLCAWSSSTDTQYFGPGTRLTVL.

V usage is TRBV5-5 and J usage is TRBJ2-1; 10 bases map to TRBD2. Germline assignment: CDR1 SGHKS and CDR2 YYEKEE (reference sequence). With V trimmed by 7 bases and J by 6 bases, 4 bases remained unmatched. This CDR3 is built from 13 residues. The CDR3 DNA sequence: TGTGCCAGCGCCAGCGGGGGGGCCAATGAGCAGTTCTTC. The encoded protein is CASASGGANEQFF.

This chain links TRBV7-3 with TRBJ2-3; perhaps TRBD1 as D (5 bases). Trimming took off 6 bases at V and 0 bases at J, with 10 bases between the two ends. CDR1 and CDR2 (germline): SGHTA, FQGTGA. The CDR3 sequence is 14 residues long. The CDR3 sequence is CASRQGASTDTQYF. In DNA form, the CDR3 reads TGTGCCAGCAGACAAGGGGCTAGCACAGATACGCAGTATTTT.

The rearrangement uses TRBV19 and TRBJ1-3; no clear D. CDR1 is LNHDA, CDR2 SQIVND, per germline (reference sequence). With 5 bases removed from V and 3 bases from J, the gap between germline ends came to 11 bases. CDR3 length: 14 residues. The CDR3 loop reads CASSPGSGGNTIYF. DNA for the CDR3: TGTGCCAGTAGTCCCGGATCGGGTGGAAACACCATATATTTT.

V usage is TRBV5-1 and J usage is TRBJ2-1; 8 bases agree with TRBD2. V shed 1 base and J 5 bases; nucleotides not matched to a gene: 5. The CDR3 is 15 residues long. Per germline, CDR1 SGHRS and CDR2 YFSETQ. The CDR3 nucleotides are TGCGCCAGCAGCTTGAGGGCGGGGGGAGACAATGAGCAGTTCTTC. This gives the protein CASSLRAGGDNEQFF.

J is TRBJ1-4 and V is TRBV2; no firm D call. CDR3 length equals 13 residues. Germline CDR1 SNHLY, CDR2 FYNNEI. The germline V and J ends were trimmed by 6 bases and 6 bases, with 11 bases remaining between them. CDR3 protein: CASSREEDEKLFF. DNA for the CDR3: TGTGCCAGCAGCCGAGAGGAGGATGAAAAACTGTTTTTT.

The chain carries TRBV5-6 and TRBJ2-1; perhaps TRBD2 as D (6 bases). The V and J ends lost 4 bases and 3 bases respectively, with 11 bases between them. Germline-derived CDR1 and CDR2 are SGHDT and YYEEEE. The length of the CDR3 is 14 residues. As DNA, the CDR3 is TGTGCCAGCAGCGTGGGACTTCACTACAATGAGCAGTTCTTC. Translating gives CASSVGLHYNEQFF.